The 30 T cell receptor beta chains presented below share a single source sample, sequenced in a study of cytomegalovirus exposure and HLA in healthy donors. 13 Jbeta primers and 60 Vbeta primers were used for the PCR. Sequencing was performed with immunoSEQ multiplex PCR; in TCRdb, only in-frame clones are kept and a portion is missing. Of around 130,000 clones in the sample, approximately 82% were seen once. Sequences were obtained from PBMCs. The receptors shown here come from a boy between 2 and 10 years old in good health and CMV-seronegative.

J is TRBJ1-1 and V is TRBV6-5, with TRBD1 as a possible D gene (5 bases). Trimming left V 8 bases short and J 1 base short, with 17 bases between. Germline V gene data show CDR1 as MNHEY and CDR2 as SVGAGI. The CDR3 runs to 15 residues. CDR3 sequence reads: CASQRGKAPNTEAFF. DNA of the CDR3: TGTGCCAGCCAACGGGGGAAAGCCCCGAACACTGAAGCTTTCTTT.

V is TRBV19 and J is TRBJ1-6, with D perhaps matching TRBD1 (6 bases). The V end was cut by 5 bases, the J end by 8 bases, with 13 bases between. The germline gives CDR1 LNHDA, CDR2 SQIVND (reference sequence). The CDR3 is 14 residues long. CDR3 sequence reads: CASSPKGVYSPLHF. The CDR3 coding sequence is TGTGCCAGTAGTCCCAAGGGGGTTTATTCACCCCTCCACTTT. Full variable domain (missing parts from reference TRBV19 and TRBJ1-6): DGGITQSPKYLFRKEGQNVTLSCEQNLNHDAMYWYRQDPGQGLRLIYYSQIVNDFQKGDIAEGYSVSREKKESFPLTVTSAQKNPTAFYLCASSPKGVYSPLHFGNGTRLTVT.

The genes are TRBV9 and TRBJ2-3, with a weak D call TRBD1 (5 bases). CDR1 is SGDLS and CDR2 is YYNGEE in the germline V gene. The CDR3 loop spans 15 amino acids. The ends were cut back, 0 bases at V and 4 bases at J, with 12 bases in the middle. This CDR3 reads CASSVAQGAADTQYF. In DNA form, the CDR3 reads TGTGCCAGCAGCGTAGCCCAAGGGGCCGCAGATACGCAGTATTTT.

This clone was seen more than once but under ten times. The chain links TRBV18 to TRBJ2-7; D may be TRBD2 (7 bases). This CDR3 has 14 residues. CDR1 KGHSH and CDR2 LQKENI come from the germline V gene. The V end lost 6 bases, the J end lost 4 bases, and 16 bases lay between the germline ends. CDR3 coding DNA: TGTGCCAGCTCGCGGGGGCTAAAAGAGTACGAGCAGTACTTC. Translated: CASSRGLKEYEQYF.

In its sample, this clone was seen a few times. The rearrangement joins TRBV2 to TRBJ2-7; D not resolved. Germline V CDR1 and CDR2: SNHLY, FYNNEI. The germline V and J ends were trimmed by 6 bases and 2 bases, with 5 bases remaining between them. This CDR3 spans 11 amino acids. The CDR3 bases are TGTGCCAGCAGGGCTCCCTACGAGCAGTACTTC. It codes for CASRAPYEQYF.

This chain joins TRBV6-4 and TRBJ2-2, with 7 nucleotides matching TRBD2. CDR3 length equals 14 residues. Looked up from germline, CDR1 is MRHNA and CDR2 is SNTAGT. V lost 10 bases, J lost 4 bases, and 9 bases stayed unmatched. This chain's CDR3 is CATRSPGGTGELFF. In nucleotides, the CDR3 is TGTGCCACCAGATCTCCGGGGGGCACCGGGGAGCTGTTTTTT.

The chain has TRBV4-2 and TRBJ1-2, with D possibly matching TRBD1 (5 bases). The V gene lost 0 bases and the J gene lost 8 bases, with 10 bases spanning the gap. This CDR3 region has 13 residues. Germline CDR1 and CDR2: LGHNA and YNFKEQ. Here the CDR3 DNA reads TGTGCCAGCAGCCAAGATGTAGGGGAAGGCTACACCTTC. Amino acid sequence: CASSQDVGEGYTF.

This clone occurred once. This chain joins TRBV6-1 and TRBJ1-2; D is undetermined. V lost 5 bases, J lost 2 bases, and 9 bases lay in between. The CDR3 is made up of 13 amino acids. CDR1 MNHNS and CDR2 SASEGT come from the germline V gene. The CDR3 sequence is CASSRQENYGYTF. In DNA, the CDR3 is TGTGCCAGCAGTCGTCAGGAAAACTATGGCTACACCTTC.

The J gene is TRBJ2-1, the V gene TRBV10-3; D might be TRBD1 (5 bases). This CDR3 spans 16 amino acids. Germline V lookup: CDR1 ENHRY, CDR2 SYGVKD. The ends were cut back, 2 bases at V and 0 bases at J, with 11 bases in the middle. The CDR3 here is CAISEPQGSSYNEQFF. DNA of the CDR3: TGTGCCATCAGTGAGCCCCAGGGTAGCTCCTACAATGAGCAGTTCTTC.

The V and J genes are TRBV4-2 and TRBJ2-7; 11 positions agree with TRBD2. Germline trimming cut 3 bases from V and 6 bases from J; bases unmatched to any gene: 13. The CDR3 has 17 residues. The V gene's germline CDR1 is LGHNA and CDR2 YNFKEQ. The CDR3: CASSHPTSGGDLSEQYF. CDR3 nucleotide sequence: TGTGCCAGCAGCCATCCTACTAGCGGGGGCGACCTCTCCGAGCAGTACTTC.

The sample holds one count of this clone. The chain is built from TRBV18 and TRBJ2-1; 7 nucleotides match TRBD2. CDR1 KGHSH and CDR2 LQKENI come from the germline V gene. The CDR3 consists of 16 residues. V was clipped by 6 bases and J by 1 base; unmatched bases: 9. Written as DNA, the CDR3 is TGTGCCAGCTCGCCCCCTAGCGGTTGGTCCTACAATGAGCAGTTCTTC. Residues: CASSPPSGWSYNEQFF.

J is TRBJ2-3 and V is TRBV7-6; 9 bases map to TRBD2. This CDR3 region has 16 residues. V dropped 4 bases and J dropped 6; count of bases not matched to a gene: 11. The V gene's germline CDR1 is SGHVS and CDR2 FNYEAQ. The CDR3 coding sequence is TGTGCCAGCAGCTCGACGGGGCTAGCGGGGTCGGATACGCAGTATTTT. It codes for CASSSTGLAGSDTQYF.

The chain couples TRBV29-1 to TRBJ2-7; 7 bases are a match to TRBD1. Losses at the gene ends were 6 bases for V and 3 bases for J; bases not matched to a gene: 17. The CDR3 consists of 16 residues. From germline, CDR1 is SQVTM and CDR2 ANQGSEA. CDR3 bases: TGCAGCGTCCTCACAAAATTAGAGGGGGCAGGCTACGAGCAGTACTTC. Protein sequence: CSVLTKLEGAGYEQYF.

CDR3 nucleotide sequence: TGTGCCAGCAGCTTAGGACATGCGGGGGAGTCAGAGACCCAGTACTTC. This sequence encodes CASSLGHAGESETQYF. The chain combines TRBV7-2 with TRBJ2-5, with 7 nucleotides matching TRBD2. J was trimmed by 4 bases and V by 1 base; bases with no gene match: 9. CDR1 SGHTA and CDR2 FQGNSA come from the germline V gene. The CDR3 is made up of 16 amino acids.

This clone was observed once. This chain uses TRBV25-1 with TRBJ1-2; TRBD1 matches 8 bases. Germline assignment: CDR1 MGHDK and CDR2 SYGVNS. This CDR3 has 14 residues. V lost 4 bases, J lost 3 bases, and 4 bases stayed unmatched. The CDR3 DNA reads TGTGCCAGCAGTGTGACAGGGGTACACTATGGCTACACCTTC. It translates to CASSVTGVHYGYTF.

The rearrangement uses TRBV4-2 and TRBJ2-1; D gene ambiguous. Germline V gene lookup returns CDR1 LGHNA and CDR2 YNFKEQ. The CDR3 contains 13 residues. V was clipped by 0 bases and J by 5 bases, with 5 bases between them. CDR3 sequence: CASSQELDNEQFF. The CDR3 nucleotides read TGTGCCAGCAGCCAAGAATTAGACAATGAGCAGTTCTTC.

The chain couples TRBV7-9 to TRBJ2-3; the match to TRBD1 covers 7 bases. CDR1 is SEHNR and CDR2 is FQNEAQ in the germline V gene (reference sequence). The CDR3 is 13 amino acids. J lost 4 bases, V lost 5 bases, and 3 bases had no gene match. CDR3 nucleotides: TGTGCCAGCAGCCCTCAGGGGGCAGATACGCAGTATTTT. Translated, it gives CASSPQGADTQYF.

The V call is TRBV4-2, the J call TRBJ2-3, with 13 bases identical to TRBD2. This CDR3 is 16 amino acids long. In germline, CDR1 is LGHNA, CDR2 YNFKEQ. The junction had 1 base not matched to a gene; V was cut back by 0 bases and J by 4 bases. Here the CDR3 reads CASSQELAGGADTQYF. The CDR3, as DNA: TGTGCCAGCAGCCAAGAACTAGCGGGGGGGGCAGATACGCAGTATTTT.

V and J are TRBV19 and TRBJ1-5; no clear D gene. The V end lost 10 bases, the J end lost 2 bases, and 18 bases lay between the germline ends. The CDR3 totals 15 residues. The germline gives CDR1 LNHDA, CDR2 SQIVND (reference sequence). The CDR3: CATTSQQRGNQPQHF. DNA for the CDR3: TGTGCCACGACCTCGCAGCAGAGGGGCAATCAGCCCCAGCATTTT.

This clone was seen only once. This chain connects TRBV5-5 to TRBJ2-7; 8 nucleotides match TRBD1. J was trimmed by 6 bases and V by 4 bases; bases with no gene match: 9. The CDR3 sequence is 14 residues long. Germline CDR1 and CDR2: SGHKS and YYEKEE (reference sequence). The CDR3 loop reads CASSLDRGWCEQYF. CDR3 nucleotides: TGTGCCAGCAGCCTTGACAGGGGATGGTGCGAGCAGTACTTC.

This clone has only one observation. This chain connects TRBV6-6 to TRBJ1-5, with D possibly TRBD1 on 5 matching bases. The CDR3 is 14 residues long. V lost 6 bases and J lost 2, with 11 bases in between. Per germline, CDR1 MNHNY and CDR2 SVGAGI (reference sequence). CDR3 sequence: CASSPGLGNQPQHF. CDR3 bases: TGTGCCAGCAGCCCAGGGTTAGGCAATCAGCCCCAGCATTTT.

The chain combines TRBV29-1 with TRBJ2-3; D is unclear. CDR1 is SQVTM and CDR2 is ANQGSEA in the germline V gene. The CDR3 length is 11 residues. The V gene lost 3 bases and the J gene lost 3 bases, with 4 bases spanning the gap. The CDR3: CSVEATDTQYF. In DNA form, the CDR3 reads TGCAGCGTTGAGGCTACAGATACGCAGTATTTT.

The genes are TRBV29-1 and TRBJ1-2; a possible D gene is TRBD1 (6 bases). CDR1 is SQVTM and CDR2 is ANQGSEA in the germline V gene. V was trimmed by 5 bases and J by 6 bases, leaving 7 bases between them. The CDR3 has 10 residues. Here the CDR3 reads CSVSGDGYTF. The CDR3 DNA follows: TGCAGCGTTTCAGGGGATGGCTACACCTTC.

This chain links TRBV12-5 with TRBJ2-1, with 9 bases that match TRBD2. This CDR3 is 15 amino acids long. Germline lookup yields CDR1 LGHNT and CDR2 FRNRAP. Trimming took 7 bases from V and 4 from J; bases not matched to a gene: 8. CDR3 sequence reads: CASEQRGAFYNEQFF. The DNA of the CDR3 is TGTGCTAGTGAACAGCGGGGGGCCTTTTACAATGAGCAGTTCTTC. Supplemented by reference TRBV12-5 and TRBJ2-1, the full variable domain reads DARVTQTPRHKVTEMGQEVTMRCQPILGHNTVFWYRQTMMQGLELLAYFRNRAPLDDSGMPKDRFSAEMPDATLATLKIQPSEPRDSAVYFCASEQRGAFYNEQFFGPGTRLTVL.

This chain connects TRBV2 to TRBJ2-2; the match to TRBD1 covers 9 bases. Trimming took 7 bases from V and 4 from J; bases not matched to a gene: 7. Germline CDR1 SNHLY, CDR2 FYNNEI. The CDR3 contains 15 residues. The CDR3: CASNQQGASTGELFF. CDR3 coding DNA: TGTGCCAGCAACCAACAGGGGGCAAGCACCGGGGAGCTGTTTTTT.

V is TRBV10-3 and J is TRBJ2-7; 7 bases match TRBD1. The germline V gene encodes CDR1 ENHRY and CDR2 SYGVKD. CDR3 length: 14 amino acids. V was pared by 10 bases and J by 2 bases, with 11 bases of the junction left unmatched. CDR3 amino acids: CATWKGQSTYEQYV. The CDR3 nucleotides are TGTGCCACCTGGAAGGGACAGTCAACCTACGAGCAGTACGTC.

This clone was seen just once. This chain joins TRBV5-1 and TRBJ2-1; D is unresolved. CDR1 and CDR2 (germline): SGHRS, YFSETQ. V lost 7 bases and J 5 bases, leaving 19 bases between the germline ends. CDR3 length equals 15 residues. The CDR3 is CASAPTPASNNEQFF. The CDR3 DNA is TGCGCCAGCGCCCCAACTCCAGCGTCAAACAATGAGCAGTTCTTC.

This clone was counted between two and nine times. V and J are TRBV19 and TRBJ1-6; D is uncertain. From germline, CDR1 is LNHDA and CDR2 SQIVND (reference sequence). The CDR3 sequence is 14 residues long. V was cut by 7 bases and J by 0 bases, with 7 bases left in between. The CDR3, as DNA: TGTGCCAGTAATCCGGGCTCCTATAATTCACCCCTCCACTTT. It codes for CASNPGSYNSPLHF.

This clone is a singleton in its sample. The chain is built from TRBV4-3 and TRBJ2-1; 9 bases match TRBD2. CDR1 and CDR2 from the germline V gene are LGHNA and YSLEER. The CDR3 is 18 residues long. V gave up 0 bases and J gave up 7 bases; unmatched junction bases: 13. The CDR3 nucleotides are TGCGCCAGCAGCCAAGATGGGGTAGGCGGGGGGGCCGGGAATGAGCAGTTCTTC. Amino acid sequence: CASSQDGVGGGAGNEQFF.

The CDR3 here is CAISSGRGQYV. CDR3 nucleotide sequence: TGTGCCATCAGTAGCGGGAGAGGGCAGTACGTC. The J gene is TRBJ2-7, the V gene TRBV10-3; the match to TRBD2 covers 8 bases. This CDR3 has 11 amino acids. J was trimmed by 9 bases and V by 5 bases; bases with no gene match: 3. Germline V gene sequence: CDR1 ENHRY, CDR2 SYGVKD.